A single sample is the source of the 13 T cell receptor beta chains below, sequenced in a study of blood T cell repertoires in COVID-19. Some clones are missing from TCRdb's copy, which holds only in-frame ones; the method was immunoSEQ multiplex PCR. The sample consists of 70,000 to 80,000 clones, about four fifths of them appearing once. Sequenced: peripheral blood. These receptors were collected from a woman older than 75 with acute or convalescent COVID-19.

V gene TRBV29-1 combines with J gene TRBJ2-5; D is perhaps TRBD1 (7 bases). This CDR3 is 15 amino acids long. Trimming left V 3 bases short and J 6 bases short, with 20 bases between. Germline CDR1 reads SQVTM; CDR2 reads ANQGSEA. The CDR3 DNA is TGCAGCGTTGACGGGAGACAGGGAGGCCCACAGACCCAGTACTTC. It translates to CSVDGRQGGPQTQYF.

The chain uses TRBV5-1 and TRBJ2-3; D not certain. The V end was cut by 3 bases, the J end by 3 bases, with 8 bases between. This CDR3 has 13 amino acids. Germline loops: CDR1 SGHRS, CDR2 YFSETQ. CDR3 sequence reads: CASSSVITDTQYF. As DNA, the CDR3 is TGCGCCAGCAGCTCGGTGATAACAGATACGCAGTATTTT.

This clone was observed a handful of times. The chain recombines TRBV7-9 with TRBJ2-7; TRBD2 matches at 8 bases. The CDR3 totals 16 residues. Trimming at V came to 3 bases and at J to 3 bases, leaving 10 bases not matched to a gene. Germline CDR1 is SEHNR and CDR2 is FQNEAQ (reference sequence). In DNA form, the CDR3 reads TGTGCCAGCAGCTTGGACAGCGGGGGTTCCATCTACGAGCAGTACTTC. Its protein product is CASSLDSGGSIYEQYF.

This chain connects TRBV6-2 or TRBV6-3 to TRBJ1-2, with a weak D call TRBD1 (6 bases). Trimming stripped 2 bases from V and 6 bases from J, with 10 bases between. Germline-derived CDR1 and CDR2 are MNHEY and SVGEGT. The CDR3 runs 13 residues. The CDR3 spells CASSYIYRDGYTF. The CDR3 DNA reads TGTGCCAGCAGTTACATCTACAGGGATGGCTACACCTTC.

The chain couples TRBV6-5 to TRBJ1-6; 7 bases agree with TRBD1. Germline loops: CDR1 MNHEY, CDR2 SVGAGI. This CDR3 spans 15 amino acids. V lost 7 bases, J lost 0 bases, and 3 bases stayed unmatched. The CDR3 DNA reads TGTGCCAGCAACTACAGGGGCTCCTATAATTCACCCCTCCACTTT. The encoded protein is CASNYRGSYNSPLHF.

The rearrangement joins TRBV19 to TRBJ2-1, with no clear D. Trimming removed 6 bases at V and 2 bases at J, with 11 bases between. CDR3 length equals 14 residues. The germline V gene encodes CDR1 LNHDA and CDR2 SQIVND (reference sequence). CDR3 region: CASRTGLAYNEQFF. DNA for the CDR3: TGTGCCAGTAGAACTGGCCTAGCCTACAATGAGCAGTTCTTC.

The chain employs TRBV2 and TRBJ1-1; 7 positions agree with TRBD1. Germline CDR1 is SNHLY and CDR2 is FYNNEI. This CDR3 spans 14 amino acids. V was pared by 5 bases and J by 3 bases, with 6 bases of the junction left unmatched. The CDR3 reads CASSRQGFDTEAFF. CDR3 sequence (DNA): TGTGCCAGCAGTAGACAGGGTTTCGACACTGAAGCTTTCTTT.

CDR3 sequence: CAWSRYGTVTSTDTQYF. The CDR3 region has the DNA TGTGCCTGGAGTCGGTACGGGACAGTGACAAGCACAGATACGCAGTATTTT. The chain uses TRBV30 and TRBJ2-3; 7 nucleotides agree with TRBD1. This CDR3 contains 17 residues. Germline CDR1 GTSNPN, CDR2 SVGIG (reference sequence). J gave up 0 bases and V 2 bases, and 11 bases lay outside the gene matches.

This clone was seen only a few times. The genes are TRBV11-2 and TRBJ2-7; tentative D call: TRBD2 (7 bases). Between the trimmed V and J ends, which lost 5 bases and 3 bases, there was a span of 17 bases. Germline CDR1 and CDR2: SGHAT and FQNNGV. CDR3 size: 15 residues. The CDR3 bases are TGTGCCAGCAGCCCCGTGGCGGGGGCCGGCTACGAGCAGTACTTC. It encodes CASSPVAGAGYEQYF.

The chain joins TRBV19 to TRBJ1-4; 7 nucleotides agree with TRBD1. Per germline, CDR1 LNHDA and CDR2 SQIVND (reference sequence). The length of the CDR3 is 13 residues. J gave up 2 bases and V 8 bases, and 2 bases lay outside the gene matches. CDR3 nucleotide sequence: TGTGCCAGTTCGGACAGGACTAATGAAAAACTGTTTTTT. Protein sequence: CASSDRTNEKLFF.

This rearrangement joins TRBV19 to TRBJ2-1; TRBD2 matches at 8 bases. This CDR3 region has 16 residues. Trimming took 4 bases from V and 7 from J; bases not matched to a gene: 12. Per the germline V gene, CDR1 is LNHDA and CDR2 is SQIVND (reference sequence). CDR3 in DNA: TGTGCCAGTAGTACTCTCGGGGGGGCCGGCCGGAATGAGCAGTTCTTC. This sequence encodes CASSTLGGAGRNEQFF.

This chain links TRBV5-6 with TRBJ2-1; possibly TRBD2 for D (5 bases). The CDR3 is made up of 15 amino acids. Germline values: CDR1 SGHDT, CDR2 YYEEEE. V lost 3 bases and J 6 bases, leaving 16 bases between the germline ends. The CDR3 loop is CASSSFSGGPNEQFF. The CDR3 DNA follows: TGTGCCAGCAGCTCGTTCTCTGGCGGGCCCAATGAGCAGTTCTTC.

This chain joins TRBV20-1 and TRBJ2-4, with D unresolved. CDR3 length: 13 amino acids. V shed 3 bases and J shed 2 bases, with 8 bases lying between them. In germline, CDR1 is DFQATT, CDR2 SNEGSKA (reference sequence). The CDR3 protein is CSASWPTKNIQYF. CDR3 nucleotides: TGCAGTGCTAGTTGGCCCACCAAAAACATTCAGTACTTC.